The 25 T cell receptor beta chains below come from one sample, sequenced in a study of early stage breast cancer tumors. Clones were sequenced by immunoSEQ multiplex PCR, and TCRdb holds only the in-frame ones, with some missing. The table includes approximately 33,000 clones, roughly 77% detected once. Sequenced sample: blood. These receptors came from a person aged 40 to 49 with breast cancer.

This clone was counted only a few times. The genes are TRBV6-5 and TRBJ2-3; no clear D. CDR3 length: 14 residues. The V gene lost 4 bases and the J gene lost 2 bases, with 10 bases spanning the gap. The germline gives CDR1 MNHEY, CDR2 SVGAGI. The CDR3, as DNA: TGTGCCAGCAGTTCTCCAGCCATCACAGATACGCAGTATTTT. The encoded protein is CASSSPAITDTQYF.

This chain links TRBV30 with TRBJ1-2; 10 bases are shared with TRBD1. Germline V gene lookup returns CDR1 GTSNPN and CDR2 SVGIG (reference sequence). J lost 3 bases, V lost 5 bases, and 9 bases had no gene match. CDR3 length equals 15 residues. CDR3 DNA sequence: TGTGCCTGGGGTAGATCGACAGGGGGCGACTATGGCTACACCTTC. It encodes CAWGRSTGGDYGYTF.

The rearrangement joins TRBV6-6 to TRBJ1-2; maybe TRBD1 (5 bases). The CDR3 sequence is 12 residues long. Trimming removed 7 bases at V and 4 bases at J, with 10 bases between. Germline V gene data show CDR1 as MNHNY and CDR2 as SVGAGI (reference sequence). The CDR3 reads CASTQGTYGYTF. The DNA of the CDR3 is TGTGCCAGCACCCAGGGTACCTATGGCTACACCTTC.

This clone was seen once. This chain links TRBV9 with TRBJ2-7; D might be TRBD1 (5 bases). In germline, CDR1 is SGDLS, CDR2 YYNGEE. The CDR3 is 13 amino acids. Trimming took off 0 bases at V and 6 bases at J, with 10 bases between the two ends. The CDR3 here is CASSVVWGGEQYF. The CDR3, as DNA: TGTGCCAGCAGCGTAGTGTGGGGCGGCGAGCAGTACTTC.

V is TRBV7-9 and J is TRBJ1-4; D is uncertain. V lost 5 bases to trimming and J lost 11 bases, with 15 bases between them. CDR1 SEHNR and CDR2 FQNEAQ come from the germline V gene (reference sequence). The CDR3 length is 13 residues. CDR3 protein: CASSPRAAGKLFF. The DNA for the CDR3 is TGTGCCAGCAGCCCAAGGGCCGCCGGGAAACTGTTTTTT. The complete variable domain, with remaining parts taken from reference TRBV7-9 and TRBJ1-4, reads DTGVSQNPRHKITKRGQNVTFRCDPISEHNRLYWYRQTLGQGPEFLTYFQNEAQLEKSRLLSDRFSAERPKGSFSTLEIQRTEQGDSAMYLCASSPRAAGKLFFGSGTQLSVL.

V is TRBV27 and J is TRBJ2-3; TRBD2 aligns across 9 bases. Looked up from germline, CDR1 is MNHEY and CDR2 is SMNVEV (reference sequence). The CDR3 has 16 residues. J lost 2 bases, V lost 3 bases, and 6 bases had no gene match. The CDR3 DNA reads TGTGCCAGCAGTTTTATCGCTAGCGGGACCACAGATACGCAGTATTTT. Protein product: CASSFIASGTTDTQYF.

This chain links TRBV25-1 with TRBJ2-1, with 7 bases that match TRBD2. Germline CDR1 MGHDK, CDR2 SYGVNS. J lost 4 bases, V lost 10 bases, and 13 bases had no gene match. The CDR3 extends over 15 amino acids. CDR3 bases: TGTGCCACCACGTCGGGAGGCCCCTCATACAATGAGCAGTTCTTC. Translating gives CATTSGGPSYNEQFF.

The gene calls are TRBV7-9 and TRBJ2-1; 7 nucleotides line up with TRBD2. The V and J ends lost 5 bases and 6 bases, in that order; junction bases with no gene match: 7. This CDR3 is built from 14 residues. Germline assignment: CDR1 SEHNR and CDR2 FQNEAQ (reference sequence). CDR3 nucleotides: TGTGCCAGCAGCCCAGGGACTACCCCCAATGAGCAGTTCTTC. This gives the protein CASSPGTTPNEQFF.

V usage is TRBV18 and J usage is TRBJ2-1, with D possibly matching TRBD1 (7 bases). Trimming pared 3 bases from V and 6 bases from J, leaving 21 bases between. This CDR3 region has 17 residues. CDR1 is KGHSH and CDR2 is LQKENI in the germline V gene. CDR3 DNA: TGTGCCAGCTCACCCCAGGGGGGATTAGGGGAATTCAATGAGCAGTTCTTC. Its translation: CASSPQGGLGEFNEQFF.

CDR3 loop: CAWSADRGRRFTEAFF. In nucleotides, the CDR3 is TGTGCCTGGAGTGCGGACAGGGGGCGGAGGTTTACTGAAGCTTTCTTT. The chain carries TRBV30 and TRBJ1-1; 11 nucleotides agree with TRBD1. The CDR3 covers 16 residues. The V gene end was trimmed by 1 base and the J gene end by 5 bases; junction bases not matched to a gene: 9. Germline lookup yields CDR1 GTSNPN and CDR2 SVGIG (reference sequence).

Turning to this clone: Other DNA sequences within the sample encode an identical CDR3. The chain couples TRBV7-3 to TRBJ1-1; D unclear. The germline gives CDR1 SGHTA, CDR2 FQGTGA. The V end was cut by 2 bases, the J end by 4 bases, with 8 bases between. The CDR3 runs to 13 residues. This CDR3 is CASSLWGGTEAFF. As DNA, the CDR3 is TGTGCCAGCAGCTTATGGGGAGGCACTGAAGCTTTCTTT. Supplemented by reference TRBV7-3 and TRBJ1-1, the full variable domain reads GAGVSQTPSNKVTEKGKYVELRCDPISGHTALYWYRQSLGQGPEFLIYFQGTGAADDSGLPNDRFFAVRPEGSVSTLKIQRTERGDSAVYLCASSLWGGTEAFFGQGTRLTVV.

The chain joins TRBV5-6 to TRBJ2-5; a possible D gene is TRBD1 (7 bases). Trimming took 4 bases from V and 1 from J, leaving 11 bases between them. The CDR3 is 14 amino acids. CDR1 is SGHDT, CDR2 YYEEEE, per germline. CDR3 region: CASSAGQIQETQYF. The CDR3 DNA is TGTGCCAGCAGCGCGGGACAGATCCAAGAGACCCAGTACTTC.

This clone was detected a few times. The rearrangement uses TRBV7-9 and TRBJ2-1; TRBD2 agrees at 8 bases. V gave up 1 base and J gave up 9 bases; unmatched junction bases: 8. The germline V gene encodes CDR1 SEHNR and CDR2 FQNEAQ (reference sequence). This CDR3 is built from 15 residues. CDR3 amino acids: CASSLDFGGGAEQFF. For the CDR3, the DNA is TGTGCCAGCAGCTTAGATTTCGGGGGGGGTGCTGAGCAGTTCTTC.

The chain links TRBV5-1 to TRBJ2-5, with TRBD1 matching over 7 bases. This CDR3 contains 14 residues. V lost 4 bases to trimming and J lost 2 bases; unmatched junction nucleotides: 5. CDR1 and CDR2 from the germline V gene are SGHRS and YFSETQ. CDR3 bases: TGCGCCAGCAGCACCGGACAGGATCAAGAGACCCAGTACTTC. Translation: CASSTGQDQETQYF.

J is TRBJ1-5 and V is TRBV4-2, with 7 bases identical to TRBD1. The CDR3 sequence is 17 residues long. CDR1 is LGHNA, CDR2 YNFKEQ, per germline. V lost 2 bases, J lost 5 bases, and 12 bases stayed unmatched. The CDR3 reads CASSQNPGGRGYQPQHF. The CDR3 DNA follows: TGTGCCAGCAGCCAAAACCCCGGGGGCAGGGGGTATCAGCCCCAGCATTTT.

The chain recombines TRBV7-9 with TRBJ1-1, with D possibly being TRBD1 (5 bases). CDR3 length equals 11 residues. Trimming pared 7 bases from V and 8 bases from J, leaving 11 bases between. CDR1 and CDR2 (germline): SEHNR, FQNEAQ (reference sequence). The CDR3 DNA follows: TGTGCCAGCACAACGGGGGAGGAAGCTTTCTTT. Its protein is CASTTGEEAFF.

J is TRBJ2-3 and V is TRBV5-4; TRBD2 matches 12 bases. Germline loops: CDR1 SGHNT, CDR2 YYREEE (reference sequence). The V gene end was trimmed by 6 bases and the J gene end by 2 bases; junction bases not matched to a gene: 7. The CDR3 contains 16 residues. CDR3 bases: TGTGCCAGCAATCCGACTAGCGGGAGCACCACAGATACGCAGTATTTT. It codes for CASNPTSGSTTDTQYF. Variable domain in full (rest from reference TRBV5-4 and TRBJ2-3): ETGVTQSPTHLIKTRGQQVTLRCSSQSGHNTVSWYQQALGQGPQFIFQYYREEENGRGNFPPRFSGLQFPNYSSELNVNALELDDSALYLCASNPTSGSTTDTQYFGPGTRLTVL.

V is TRBV5-1 and J is TRBJ2-1, with D unresolved. The V end lost 0 bases, the J end lost 9 bases, and 10 bases lay between the germline ends. Germline V CDR1 and CDR2: SGHRS, YFSETQ. The CDR3 contains 13 residues. The CDR3 is CASSLVRSPEQFF. The CDR3 nucleotides are TGCGCCAGCAGCTTGGTTCGAAGCCCTGAGCAGTTCTTC.

The chain employs TRBV6-4 and TRBJ1-1, with 8 bases that match TRBD1. J was trimmed by 1 base and V by 8 bases; bases with no gene match: 18. The CDR3 extends over 18 amino acids. Germline V gene sequence: CDR1 MRHNA, CDR2 SNTAGT. The CDR3 is CASLSGTGRGGPNTEAFF. In nucleotides, the CDR3 is TGTGCCAGCCTAAGTGGGACAGGTCGGGGGGGCCCGAACACTGAAGCTTTCTTT.

The rearrangement uses TRBV13 and TRBJ2-7, with TRBD1 matching over 7 bases. V was pared by 4 bases and J by 3 bases, with 6 bases of the junction left unmatched. The germline CDR1 and CDR2 sequences are PRHDT and FYEKMQ (reference sequence). This CDR3 contains 14 residues. The CDR3 region is CASSSEGGRYEQYF. The CDR3 DNA reads as TGTGCCAGCAGCTCAGAAGGGGGCCGCTACGAGCAGTACTTC.

This chain uses TRBV2 with TRBJ2-1; 7 bases fit TRBD2. J lost 8 bases, V lost 10 bases, and 5 bases had no gene match. The CDR3 is made up of 11 amino acids. The germline gives CDR1 SNHLY, CDR2 FYNNEI. Here the CDR3 DNA reads TGTGCCACCACTAGCGACCATGAGCAGTTCTTC. Protein product: CATTSDHEQFF. Full variable domain (missing parts from reference TRBV2 and TRBJ2-1): EPEVTQTPSHQVTQMGQEVILRCVPISNHLYFYWYRQILGQKVEFLVSFYNNEISEKSEIFDDQFSVERPDGSNFTLKIRSTKLEDSAMYFCATTSDHEQFFGPGTRLTVL.

The rearrangement uses TRBV4-3 and TRBJ1-1, with D hard to call. Trimming shortened V by 0 bases and J by 5 bases, and 7 bases separated the two germline ends. CDR3 length: 13 amino acids. The germline V gene has CDR1 LGHNA and CDR2 YSLEER. In DNA form, the CDR3 reads TGCGCCAGCAGCCAAGATCTTGAGACTGAAGCTTTCTTT. It yields the protein CASSQDLETEAFF.

This clone was seen once. The CDR3 protein is CASSPGYGTQYF. In DNA form, the CDR3 reads TGTGCCAGCAGCCCCGGGTACGGTACGCAGTATTTT. V is TRBV7-2 and J is TRBJ2-3; D unclear. CDR3 length: 12 amino acids. The germline V gene encodes CDR1 SGHTA and CDR2 FQGNSA. The V end lost 5 bases, the J end lost 8 bases, and 11 bases lay between the germline ends.

This clone was observed a single time. The CDR3 region is CASSLGLDYNEQFF. In nucleotides, the CDR3 is TGTGCCAGCAGCTTGGGCCTAGACTACAATGAGCAGTTCTTC. The J gene is TRBJ2-1, the V gene TRBV5-6; D unclear. Germline lookup yields CDR1 SGHDT and CDR2 YYEEEE. CDR3 length equals 14 residues. Trimming removed 0 bases from V and 3 bases from J, with 7 bases in between.

This clone is medium-sized in the sample. The chain joins TRBV5-4 to TRBJ2-7, with no clear D. Trimming removed 9 bases at V and 3 bases at J, with 25 bases between. Per germline, CDR1 SGHNT and CDR2 YYREEE (reference sequence). The CDR3 runs 16 residues. The CDR3, as DNA: TGTGCCACCTCGCTCCCTTTGCTACCCCCGATCTACGAGCAGTACTTC. Its protein is CATSLPLLPPIYEQYF.